This T cell receptor (beta chain) came from a study of blood T cell repertoires in COVID-19 (dated by TCRdb to 2020 to 2021). About the full investigation: Samples covering the acute and convalescent phases of COVID-19 were provided by collaborators in the United States, Italy and Spain. The repertoires were released in a freely available public database meant as a resource for research on the immune response to SARS-CoV-2. Where available, HLA class I and class II types were obtained from metadata supplied by the sample provider rather than from assay-based typing. Deeply sampled blood TCRbeta repertoires from subjects exposed to, actively infected with, or recovered from COVID-19 were included in the dataset. Nearly every sample came with metadata listing a de-identified subject ID, COVID-19 status, age in years and sex. The material from the prospective study consisted of cDNA or gDNA derived from T cells, B-cell-depleted T cells, or PBMCs. The samples were drawn from the first 160 participants of the ongoing ImmuneRACE study and from 1,254 subjects provided by 6 global collaborators. General study outcomes and caveats: The quantity of clinical and demographic metadata differed by source and by participant and was supplied without curation.

For CDR1 and CDR2, the germline V gene lists SGHAT and FQNNGV. Its CDR3 holds 15 amino acids, cysteine through phenylalanine. The DNA shown is the 45-base CDR3, in frame from base 1. Compared with germline, V lacks 2 bases and J lacks 3 bases; bases without a gene match: 4. About this clone itself: No cognate antigen has been identified for it. No per-base quality is available; no much larger clone lies one base away.

Collaborating institutions collected whole blood in K2EDTA tubes following their own protocols. For TCRbeta analysis, collaborators shipped samples in one of three forms: frozen whole blood, isolated PBMCs, or DNA extracted from either of those sample types. TCRbeta CDR3 regions were amplified from genomic DNA by means of the immunoSEQ Assay, a bias-controlled multiplex PCR. From the authors' description of their analysis: The number of nucleated cells in each sample was estimated by amplification of reference gene primers within the assay. To quantify the absolute abundance of each unique TCRbeta CDR3 rearrangement, sequence reads were collapsed and filtered. Productive Simpson clonality was computed per sample as the square root of Simpson's diversity index over productive rearrangements. Here the immuneACCESS table is served through TCRdb, limited to in-frame sequences with V and J called. Missing clones are a known gap in these copies; in checked studies unresolved V genes cover under half, and the rest lacks a known reason. V and J calls and clone size are as listed in that table; D and trimming were resolved from the DNA. The sample records fewer than 100,000 clones, roughly 85% of which are singletons. The ten largest clones take up 3.8% of the sample.

The chain is made from TRBV11-2 and TRBJ2-1; TRBD1 lines up with 7 middle nucleotides. This receptor was obtained from a man aged 55 to 70 with acute or convalescent COVID-19. Sequencing was done on a sample of peripheral blood. The CDR3 region has the sequence CASSLNRGDYNEQFF. The nucleotide sequence is TGTGCCAGCAGCTTAAACAGGGGAGACTACAATGAGCAGTTCTTC. When the CDR3 is completed using the reference TRBV11-2 and TRBJ2-1 genes on either side, the full variable domain is EAGVAQSPRYKIIEKRQSVAFWCNPISGHATLYWYQQILGQGPKLLIQFQNNGVVDDSQLPKDRFSAERLKGVDSTLKIQPAKLEDSAVYLCASSLNRGDYNEQFFGPGTRLTVL.